This T cell receptor beta chain derives from a study of blood T cell repertoires in COVID-19. Background on the study: Material from acute and convalescent COVID-19 was sourced from the United States, Italy and Spain.

Authors' methods: Counts of nucleated cells, estimated from reference gene primer amplification, were obtained. Here immunoSEQ multiplex PCR was the method, and the copy in TCRdb shows in-frame clones only, minus some. Clone size and V and J calls were adopted from that table, with D and trimming inferred from the DNA. This table has about 310,000 clones, about 89% appearing once. Residents of about 25 US areas, aged about 18 to 95 years, made up the participants. Participants were placed into cohorts based on the clinical history they reported. This CDR3 is 15 amino acids long. CDR1 is MNHEY, CDR2 SVGAGI, per germline. Trimming stripped 4 bases from V and 4 bases from J, with 17 bases between.

This sequence joins TRBV6-5 and TRBJ2-7; tentative D call: TRBD1 (6 bases). The sequencing sample was made of PBMCs or T cells enriched from blood (not recorded which). The clonotype originates from a woman aged 40-49 years who had recovered from COVID-19. The CDR3 is CASSFNIQGVYEQYF. In DNA form, the CDR3 reads TGTGCCAGCAGTTTCAACATACAGGGAGTATACGAGCAGTACTTC.